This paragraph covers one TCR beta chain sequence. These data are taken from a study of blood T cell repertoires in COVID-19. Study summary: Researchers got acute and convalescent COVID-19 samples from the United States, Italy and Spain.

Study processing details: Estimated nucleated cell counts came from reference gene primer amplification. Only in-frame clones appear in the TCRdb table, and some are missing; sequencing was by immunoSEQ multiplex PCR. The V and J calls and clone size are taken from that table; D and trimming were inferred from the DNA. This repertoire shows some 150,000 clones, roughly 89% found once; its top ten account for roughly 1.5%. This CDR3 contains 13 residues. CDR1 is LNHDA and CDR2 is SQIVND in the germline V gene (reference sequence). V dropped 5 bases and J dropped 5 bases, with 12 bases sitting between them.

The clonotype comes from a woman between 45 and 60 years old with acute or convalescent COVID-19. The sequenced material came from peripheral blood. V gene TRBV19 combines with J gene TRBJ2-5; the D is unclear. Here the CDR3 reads CASSLGNRETQYF. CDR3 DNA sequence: TGTGCCAGTAGTTTAGGCAATCGGGAGACCCAGTACTTC. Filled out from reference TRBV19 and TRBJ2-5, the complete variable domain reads DGGITQSPKYLFRKEGQNVTLSCEQNLNHDAMYWYRQDPGQGLRLIYYSQIVNDFQKGDIAEGYSVSREKKESFPLTVTSAQKNPTAFYLCASSLGNRETQYFGPGTRLLVL.